Below, 4 T cell receptor beta chains from the same sample are listed, as sequenced in a study of T cells after yellow fever vaccination. TCRdb independently ran MiXCR on the 5' RACE reads; one entry per CDR3 protein. The data show some 200,000 distinct CDR3 sequences, more than 9.5% seen once. The material sequenced was CD8+ T cells sorted from PBMCs, taken 15 days after the yellow fever booster vaccination. These receptors came from a young man who received the YFV17D yellow fever vaccine.

This clonotype was seen a few times. This chain connects TRBV4-1 to TRBJ2-7, with D tentatively TRBD2 (6 bases). V was shortened by 5 bases and J by 0 bases, with 11 bases between the two germline ends. This CDR3 spans 14 amino acids. The V gene's germline CDR1 is MGHRA and CDR2 YSYEKL. Written as DNA, the CDR3 is TGCGCCAGCAGCGAAGCGGGCCTCTCCTACGAGCAGTACTTC. As protein: CASSEAGLSYEQYF.

CDR3 in amino acids: CAISGLSGGNRYNEQFF. CDR3 bases: TGTGCCATCAGCGGGCTCTCGGGGGGAAACAGGTACAATGAGCAGTTCTTC. The chain uses TRBV10-3 and TRBJ2-1; 7 nucleotides agree with TRBD2. The germline V gene encodes CDR1 ENHRY and CDR2 SYGVKD. CDR3 size: 17 residues. V lost 6 bases, J lost 4 bases, and 15 bases stayed unmatched.

The gene calls are TRBV6-2 or TRBV6-3 and TRBJ2-7; D is unclear. CDR1 MNHEY and CDR2 SVGEGT come from the germline V gene. This CDR3 spans 13 amino acids. Trimming removed 5 bases from V and 3 bases from J, with 11 bases in between. CDR3 sequence reads: CASSDENSYEQYV. CDR3 coding DNA: TGTGCCAGCAGTGATGAGAACAGCTACGAGCAGTACGTC.

The chain is built from TRBV12-3 or TRBV12-4 and TRBJ2-3; 10 nucleotides match TRBD2. The J segment lost 6 bases and the V segment lost 7 bases, leaving 10 bases of the junction unmatched. This CDR3 has 15 amino acids. The CDR3 reads CASTQAGGAADTQYF. The CDR3 DNA is TGTGCCAGCACCCAAGCGGGGGGGGCAGCGGATACGCAGTATTTT.